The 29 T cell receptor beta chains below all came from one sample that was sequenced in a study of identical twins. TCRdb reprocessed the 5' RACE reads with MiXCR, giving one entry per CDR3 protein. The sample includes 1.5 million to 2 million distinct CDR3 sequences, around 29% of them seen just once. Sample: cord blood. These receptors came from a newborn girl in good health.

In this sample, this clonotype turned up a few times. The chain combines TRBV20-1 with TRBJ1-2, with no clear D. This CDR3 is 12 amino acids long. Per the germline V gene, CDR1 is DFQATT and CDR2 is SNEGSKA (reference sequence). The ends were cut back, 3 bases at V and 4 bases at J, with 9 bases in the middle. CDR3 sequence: CSASGRFYGYTF. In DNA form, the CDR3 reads TGCAGTGCTAGCGGGCGATTCTATGGCTACACCTTC.

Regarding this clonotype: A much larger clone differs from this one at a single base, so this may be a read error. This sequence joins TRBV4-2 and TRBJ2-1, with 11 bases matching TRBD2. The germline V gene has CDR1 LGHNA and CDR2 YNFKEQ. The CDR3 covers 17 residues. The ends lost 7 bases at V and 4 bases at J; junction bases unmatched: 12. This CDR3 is CASNPRSGRASYNEQFF. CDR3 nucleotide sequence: TGTGCCAGCAACCCCCGTAGCGGGAGGGCCTCTTACAATGAGCAGTTCTTC.

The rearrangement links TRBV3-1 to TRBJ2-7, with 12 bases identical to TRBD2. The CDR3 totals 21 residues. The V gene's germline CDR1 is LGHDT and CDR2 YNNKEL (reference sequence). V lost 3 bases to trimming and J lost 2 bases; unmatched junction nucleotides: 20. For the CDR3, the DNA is TGTGCCAGCAGCCAGTTAATAGGGCCGGGACTAGCGGGTACTGTACCCTACGAGCAGTACTTC. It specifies CASSQLIGPGLAGTVPYEQYF.

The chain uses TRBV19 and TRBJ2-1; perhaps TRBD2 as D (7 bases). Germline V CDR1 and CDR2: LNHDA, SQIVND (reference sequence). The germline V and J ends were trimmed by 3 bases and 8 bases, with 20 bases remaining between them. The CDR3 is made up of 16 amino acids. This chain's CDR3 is CASSIQGGAVLYEQFF. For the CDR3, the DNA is TGTGCCAGTAGTATCCAAGGGGGGGCCGTTCTCTATGAGCAGTTCTTC. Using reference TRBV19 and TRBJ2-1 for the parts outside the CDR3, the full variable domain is DGGITQSPKYLFRKEGQNVTLSCEQNLNHDAMYWYRQDPGQGLRLIYYSQIVNDFQKGDIAEGYSVSREKKESFPLTVTSAQKNPTAFYLCASSIQGGAVLYEQFFGPGTRLTVL.

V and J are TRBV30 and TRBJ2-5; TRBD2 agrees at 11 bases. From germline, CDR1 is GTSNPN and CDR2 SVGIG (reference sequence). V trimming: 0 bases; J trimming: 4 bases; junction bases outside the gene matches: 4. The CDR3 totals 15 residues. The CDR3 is CAWSVYGTSGETQYF. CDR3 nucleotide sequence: TGTGCCTGGAGTGTCTACGGGACTAGCGGAGAGACCCAGTACTTC.

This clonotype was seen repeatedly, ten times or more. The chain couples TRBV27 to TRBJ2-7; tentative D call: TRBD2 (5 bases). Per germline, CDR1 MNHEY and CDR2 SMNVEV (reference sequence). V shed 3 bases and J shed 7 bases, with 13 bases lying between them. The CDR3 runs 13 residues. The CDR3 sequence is CASSFSFRGEQYF. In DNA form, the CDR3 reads TGTGCCAGCAGTTTTTCTTTCCGGGGTGAGCAGTACTTC.

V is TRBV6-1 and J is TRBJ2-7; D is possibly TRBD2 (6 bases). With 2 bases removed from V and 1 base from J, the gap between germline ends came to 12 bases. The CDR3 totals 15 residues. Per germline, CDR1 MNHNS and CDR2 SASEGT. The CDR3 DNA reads TGTGCCAGCAGTGAATCGGCTAGCGTATCCTACGAGCAGTACTTC. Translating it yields CASSESASVSYEQYF.

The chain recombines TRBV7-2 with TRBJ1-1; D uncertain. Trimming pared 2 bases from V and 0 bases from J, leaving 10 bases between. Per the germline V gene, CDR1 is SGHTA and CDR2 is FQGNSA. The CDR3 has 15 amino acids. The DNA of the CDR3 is TGTGCCAGCAGCTTAAAATTGGCTCTGAACACTGAAGCTTTCTTT. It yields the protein CASSLKLALNTEAFF.

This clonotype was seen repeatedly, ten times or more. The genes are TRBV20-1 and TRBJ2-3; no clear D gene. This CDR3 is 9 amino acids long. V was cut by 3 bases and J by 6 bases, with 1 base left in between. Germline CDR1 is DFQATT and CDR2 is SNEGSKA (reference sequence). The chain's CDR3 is CSASDTQYF. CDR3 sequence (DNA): TGCAGTGCTAGTGATACGCAGTATTTT.

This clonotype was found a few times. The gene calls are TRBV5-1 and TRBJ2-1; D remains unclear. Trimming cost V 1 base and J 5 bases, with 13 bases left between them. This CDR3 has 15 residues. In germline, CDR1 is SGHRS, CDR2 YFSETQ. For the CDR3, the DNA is TGCGCCAGCAGCTTGTATTCAGGACGGAACAATGAGCAGTTCTTC. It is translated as CASSLYSGRNNEQFF.

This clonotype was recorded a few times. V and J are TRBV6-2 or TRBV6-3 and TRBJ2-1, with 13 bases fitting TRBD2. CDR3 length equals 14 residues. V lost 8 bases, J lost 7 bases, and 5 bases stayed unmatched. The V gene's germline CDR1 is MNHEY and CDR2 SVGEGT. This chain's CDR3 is CASHRGLAGNEQFF. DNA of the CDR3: TGTGCCAGCCACAGGGGACTAGCGGGGAATGAGCAGTTCTTC.

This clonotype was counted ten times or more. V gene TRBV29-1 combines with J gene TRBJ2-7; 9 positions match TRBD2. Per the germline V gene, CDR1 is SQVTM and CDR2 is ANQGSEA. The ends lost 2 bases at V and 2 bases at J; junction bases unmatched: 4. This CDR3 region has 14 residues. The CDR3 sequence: CSVELAGETYEQYF. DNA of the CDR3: TGCAGCGTTGAATTAGCGGGAGAGACCTACGAGCAGTACTTC.

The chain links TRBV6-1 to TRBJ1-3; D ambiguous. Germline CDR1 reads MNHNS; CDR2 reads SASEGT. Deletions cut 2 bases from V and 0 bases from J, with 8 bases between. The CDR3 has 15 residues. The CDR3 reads CASSENAASGNTIYF. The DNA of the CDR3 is TGTGCCAGCAGTGAAAACGCGGCCTCTGGAAACACCATATATTTT.

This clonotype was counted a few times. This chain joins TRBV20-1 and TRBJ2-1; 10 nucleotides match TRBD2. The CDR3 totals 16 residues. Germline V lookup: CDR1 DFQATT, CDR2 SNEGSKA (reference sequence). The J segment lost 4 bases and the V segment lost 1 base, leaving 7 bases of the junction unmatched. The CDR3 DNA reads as TGCAGTGCTAGAGCCTCTAGCGGGAGCTTATACAATGAGCAGTTCTTC. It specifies CSARASSGSLYNEQFF.

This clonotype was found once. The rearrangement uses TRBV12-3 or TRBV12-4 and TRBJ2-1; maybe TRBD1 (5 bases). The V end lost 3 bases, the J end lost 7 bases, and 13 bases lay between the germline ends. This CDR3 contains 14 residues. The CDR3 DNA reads TGTGCCAGCAGTTTTTTTGGGGCTACAAATGAGCAGTTCTTC. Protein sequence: CASSFFGATNEQFF.

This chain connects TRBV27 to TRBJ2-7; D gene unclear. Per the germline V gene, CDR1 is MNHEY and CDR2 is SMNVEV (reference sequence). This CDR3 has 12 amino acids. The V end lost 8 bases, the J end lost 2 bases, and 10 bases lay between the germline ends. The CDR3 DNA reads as TGTGCCAGCCGGACGACCCCCTACGAGCAGTACTTC. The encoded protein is CASRTTPYEQYF.

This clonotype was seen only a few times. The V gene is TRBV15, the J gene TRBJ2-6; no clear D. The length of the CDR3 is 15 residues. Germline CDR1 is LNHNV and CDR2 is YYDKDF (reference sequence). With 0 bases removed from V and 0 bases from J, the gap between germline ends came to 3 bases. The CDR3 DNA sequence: TGTGCCACCAGCAGAGATCCCTCTGGGGCCAACGTCCTGACTTTC. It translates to CATSRDPSGANVLTF.

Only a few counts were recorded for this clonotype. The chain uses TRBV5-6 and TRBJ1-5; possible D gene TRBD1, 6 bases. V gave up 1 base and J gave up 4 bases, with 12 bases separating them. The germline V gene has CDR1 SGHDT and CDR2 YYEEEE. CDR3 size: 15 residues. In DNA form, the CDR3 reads TGTGCCAGCAGCTTGTTCGGACAGCAAAATCAGCCCCAGCATTTT. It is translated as CASSLFGQQNQPQHF. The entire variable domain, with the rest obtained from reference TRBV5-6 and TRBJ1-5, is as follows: DAGVTQSPTHLIKTRGQQVTLRCSPKSGHDTVSWYQQALGQGPQFIFQYYEEEERQRGNFPDRFSGHQFPNYSSELNVNALLLGDSALYLCASSLFGQQNQPQHFGDGTRLSIL.

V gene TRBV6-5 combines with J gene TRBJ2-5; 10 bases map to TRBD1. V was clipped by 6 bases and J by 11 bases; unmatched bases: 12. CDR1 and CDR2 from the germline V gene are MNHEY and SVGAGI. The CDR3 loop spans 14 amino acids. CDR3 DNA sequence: TGTGCCAGCAGAAGACAGGGGGCCTCTAATGAGCAGTACTTC. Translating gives CASRRQGASNEQYF.

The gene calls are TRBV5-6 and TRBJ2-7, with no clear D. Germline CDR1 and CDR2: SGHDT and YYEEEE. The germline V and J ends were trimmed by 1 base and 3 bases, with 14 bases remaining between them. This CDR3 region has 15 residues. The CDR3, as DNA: TGTGCCAGCAGCTTGACCAGGATCCTCCTCTACGAGCAGTACTTC. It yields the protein CASSLTRILLYEQYF. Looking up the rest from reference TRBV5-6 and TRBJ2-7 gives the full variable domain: DAGVTQSPTHLIKTRGQQVTLRCSPKSGHDTVSWYQQALGQGPQFIFQYYEEEERQRGNFPDRFSGHQFPNYSSELNVNALLLGDSALYLCASSLTRILLYEQYFGPGTRLTVT.

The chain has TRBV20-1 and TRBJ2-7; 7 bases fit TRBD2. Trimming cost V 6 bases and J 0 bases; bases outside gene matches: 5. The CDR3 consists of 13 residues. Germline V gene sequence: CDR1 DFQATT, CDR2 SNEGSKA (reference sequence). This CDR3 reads CSAERGVSYEQYF. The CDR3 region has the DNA TGCAGTGCCGAACGGGGGGTCTCCTACGAGCAGTACTTC.

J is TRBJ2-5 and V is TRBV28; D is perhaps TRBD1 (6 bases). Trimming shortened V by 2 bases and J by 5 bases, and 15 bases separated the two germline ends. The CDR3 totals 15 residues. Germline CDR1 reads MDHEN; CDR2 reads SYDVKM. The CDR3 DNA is TGTGCCAGCAGTTTAGCAGGGGTCAGCAGGGAGACCCAGTACTTC. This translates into CASSLAGVSRETQYF.

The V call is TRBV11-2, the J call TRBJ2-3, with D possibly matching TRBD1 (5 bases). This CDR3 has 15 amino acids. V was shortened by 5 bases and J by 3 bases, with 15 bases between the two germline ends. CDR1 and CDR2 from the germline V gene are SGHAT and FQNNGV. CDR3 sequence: CASSPVQGLTDTQYF. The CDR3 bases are TGTGCCAGCAGCCCGGTGCAGGGCCTTACAGATACGCAGTATTTT.

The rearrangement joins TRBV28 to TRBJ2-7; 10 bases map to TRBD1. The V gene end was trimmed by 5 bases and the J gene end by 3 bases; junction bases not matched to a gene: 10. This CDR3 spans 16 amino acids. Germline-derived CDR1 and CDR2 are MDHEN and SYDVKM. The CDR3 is CASSANPGQGSYEQYF. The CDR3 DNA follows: TGTGCCAGCAGTGCAAATCCGGGACAGGGGAGCTACGAGCAGTACTTC.

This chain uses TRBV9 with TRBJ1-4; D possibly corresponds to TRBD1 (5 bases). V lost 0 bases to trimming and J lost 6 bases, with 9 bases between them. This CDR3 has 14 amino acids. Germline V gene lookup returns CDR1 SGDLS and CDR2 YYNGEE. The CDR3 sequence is CASSVGDLDEKLFF. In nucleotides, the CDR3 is TGTGCCAGCAGCGTAGGGGACCTCGATGAAAAACTGTTTTTT. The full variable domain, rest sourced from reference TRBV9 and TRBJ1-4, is DSGVTQTPKHLITATGQRVTLRCSPRSGDLSVYWYQQSLDQGLQFLIQYYNGEERAKGNILERFSAQQFPDLHSELNLSSLELGDSALYFCASSVGDLDEKLFFGSGTQLSVL.

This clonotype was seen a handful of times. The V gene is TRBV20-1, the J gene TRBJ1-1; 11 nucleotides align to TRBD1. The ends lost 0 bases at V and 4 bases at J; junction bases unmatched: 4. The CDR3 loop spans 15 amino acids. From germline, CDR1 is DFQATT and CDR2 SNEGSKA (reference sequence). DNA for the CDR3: TGCAGTGCTAGAGACCACGGGACAGGGGGCACTGAAGCTTTCTTT. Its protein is CSARDHGTGGTEAFF.

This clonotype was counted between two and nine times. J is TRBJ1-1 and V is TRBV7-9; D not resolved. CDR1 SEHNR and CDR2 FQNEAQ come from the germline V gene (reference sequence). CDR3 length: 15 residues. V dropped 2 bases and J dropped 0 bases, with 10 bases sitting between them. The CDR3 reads CASSLKRFLNTEAFF. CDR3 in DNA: TGTGCCAGCAGCTTAAAGCGGTTCTTGAACACTGAAGCTTTCTTT.

CDR3 in amino acids: CATSEWDLKTDTQYF. The CDR3, as DNA: TGTGCCACCAGTGAATGGGACCTAAAAACAGATACGCAGTATTTT. The rearrangement uses TRBV24-1 and TRBJ2-3, with D possibly being TRBD1 or TRBD2 (5 bases each). This CDR3 comprises 15 residues. In germline, CDR1 is KGHDR, CDR2 SFDVKD. V lost 4 bases to trimming and J lost 3 bases, with 13 bases between them.

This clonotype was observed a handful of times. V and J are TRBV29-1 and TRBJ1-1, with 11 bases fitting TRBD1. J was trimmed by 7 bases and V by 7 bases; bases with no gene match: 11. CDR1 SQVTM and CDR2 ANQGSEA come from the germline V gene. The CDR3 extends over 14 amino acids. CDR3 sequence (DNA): TGCAGCGGCCTCCGGGACAGGGGGATCAATGAAGCTTTCTTT. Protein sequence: CSGLRDRGINEAFF.